This entry features one T cell receptor beta chain sequence. Antigen unknown. In the same sample, other DNA sequences code for this CDR3. The record originates from a study of radiotherapy plus CTLA-4 blockade in lung cancer. Study as a whole: Disease control was present in 30% to 40% of patients, and objective responses in 18%.

Study-level results: Early clone dynamics of blood T cells, plus interferon-beta, reportedly predicted response best.

The method was immunoSEQ multiplex PCR; TCRdb's version includes in-frame clones alone and lacks a portion of them. The data show approximately 99,000 clones, with 85% to 90% seen just once and 4% to 6% held by the top ten. With 3 bases removed from V and 3 bases from J, the gap between germline ends came to 13 bases. The CDR3 contains 15 residues. CDR1 is SGDLS and CDR2 is YYNGEE in the germline V gene. This specimen was peripheral blood, taken from a patient treated with radiotherapy plus ipilimumab. The clonotype was recovered from a human donor with non-small cell lung cancer that progressed on radiotherapy plus ipilimumab. The rearrangement joins TRBV9 to TRBJ2-1, with D possibly being TRBD1 or TRBD2 (5 bases each). CDR3 sequence reads: CASSGGRRYYNEQFF. Here the CDR3 DNA reads TGTGCCAGCAGCGGGGGACGGCGGTACTACAATGAGCAGTTCTTC.